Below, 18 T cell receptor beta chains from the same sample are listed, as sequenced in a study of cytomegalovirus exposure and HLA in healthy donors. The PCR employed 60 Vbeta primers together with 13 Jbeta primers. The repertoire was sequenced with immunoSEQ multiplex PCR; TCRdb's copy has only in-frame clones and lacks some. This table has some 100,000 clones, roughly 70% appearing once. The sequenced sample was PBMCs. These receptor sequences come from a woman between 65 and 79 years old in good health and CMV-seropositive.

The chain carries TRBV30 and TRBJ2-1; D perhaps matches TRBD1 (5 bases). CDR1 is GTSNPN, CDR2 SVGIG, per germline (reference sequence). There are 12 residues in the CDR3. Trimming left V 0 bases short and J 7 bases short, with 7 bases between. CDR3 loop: CAWSVQANEQFF. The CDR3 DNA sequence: TGTGCCTGGAGTGTACAGGCTAATGAGCAGTTCTTC.

The CDR3 region is CAWSARGLVGNTIYF. The CDR3 coding sequence is TGTGCCTGGAGTGCCAGGGGGTTGGTTGGAAACACCATATATTTT. This chain links TRBV30 with TRBJ1-3; TRBD1 agrees at 7 bases. V was clipped by 1 base and J by 3 bases; unmatched bases: 6. CDR1 GTSNPN and CDR2 SVGIG come from the germline V gene (reference sequence). The CDR3 has 15 residues.

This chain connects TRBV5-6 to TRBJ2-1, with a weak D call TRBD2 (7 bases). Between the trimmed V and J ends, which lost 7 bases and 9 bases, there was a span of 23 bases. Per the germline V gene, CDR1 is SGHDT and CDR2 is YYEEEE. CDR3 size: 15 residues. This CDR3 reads CASRRGWGGQGEQFF. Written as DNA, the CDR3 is TGTGCCAGCCGCAGGGGTTGGGGGGGCCAGGGTGAGCAGTTCTTC.

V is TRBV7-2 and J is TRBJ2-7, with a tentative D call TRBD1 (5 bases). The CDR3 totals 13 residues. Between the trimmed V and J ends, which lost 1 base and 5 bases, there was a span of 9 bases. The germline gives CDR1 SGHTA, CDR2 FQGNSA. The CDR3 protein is CASSLGRGDEQYF. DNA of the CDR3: TGTGCCAGCAGCTTAGGTAGGGGCGACGAGCAGTACTTC.

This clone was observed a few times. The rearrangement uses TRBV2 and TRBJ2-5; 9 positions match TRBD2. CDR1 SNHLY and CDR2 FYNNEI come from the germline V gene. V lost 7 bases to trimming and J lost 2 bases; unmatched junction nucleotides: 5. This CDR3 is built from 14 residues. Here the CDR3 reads CASTPSGAQETQYF. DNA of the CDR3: TGTGCCAGCACCCCTAGCGGGGCTCAAGAGACCCAGTACTTC.

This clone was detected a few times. CDR3 in amino acids: CASSSETGGSSPLHF. The CDR3 region has the DNA TGTGCCAGCAGCTCCGAGACAGGGGGCTCTTCACCCCTCCACTTT. The chain recombines TRBV5-6 with TRBJ1-6, with 10 bases lining up with TRBD1. This CDR3 contains 15 residues. Germline values: CDR1 SGHDT, CDR2 YYEEEE. J lost 9 bases, V lost 3 bases, and 6 bases had no gene match.

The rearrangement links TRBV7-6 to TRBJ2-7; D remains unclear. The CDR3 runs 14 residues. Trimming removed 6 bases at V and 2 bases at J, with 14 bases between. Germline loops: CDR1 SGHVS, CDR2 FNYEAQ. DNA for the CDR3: TGTGCCAGCAGTCTAGACTCCTCCGCCTACGAGCAGTACTTC. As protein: CASSLDSSAYEQYF.

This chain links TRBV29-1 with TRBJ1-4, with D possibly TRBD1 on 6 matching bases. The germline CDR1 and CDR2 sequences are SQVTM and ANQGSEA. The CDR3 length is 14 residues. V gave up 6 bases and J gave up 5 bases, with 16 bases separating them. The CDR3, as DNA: TGCAGCGTGGGGGCTACGGGACGGAATGAAAAACTGTTTTTT. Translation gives CSVGATGRNEKLFF.

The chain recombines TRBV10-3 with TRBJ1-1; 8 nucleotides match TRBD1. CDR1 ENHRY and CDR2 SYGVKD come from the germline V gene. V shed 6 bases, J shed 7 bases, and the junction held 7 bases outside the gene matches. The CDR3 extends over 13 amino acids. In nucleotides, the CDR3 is TGTGCCATCAGCCCCGGGACAGGTAGTGAAGCTTTCTTT. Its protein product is CAISPGTGSEAFF.

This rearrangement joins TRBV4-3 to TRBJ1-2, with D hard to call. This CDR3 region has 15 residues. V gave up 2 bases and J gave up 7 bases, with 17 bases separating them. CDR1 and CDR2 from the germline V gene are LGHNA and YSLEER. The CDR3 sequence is CASSQRMLSEGGYTF. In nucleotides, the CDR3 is TGCGCCAGCAGCCAACGAATGCTCTCGGAGGGTGGCTACACCTTC.

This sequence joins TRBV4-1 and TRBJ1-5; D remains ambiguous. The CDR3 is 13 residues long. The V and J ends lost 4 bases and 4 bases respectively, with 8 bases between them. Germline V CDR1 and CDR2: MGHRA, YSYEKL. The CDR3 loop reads CASSPSGNQPQHF. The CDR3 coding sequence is TGCGCCAGCAGCCCCAGCGGGAATCAGCCCCAGCATTTT.

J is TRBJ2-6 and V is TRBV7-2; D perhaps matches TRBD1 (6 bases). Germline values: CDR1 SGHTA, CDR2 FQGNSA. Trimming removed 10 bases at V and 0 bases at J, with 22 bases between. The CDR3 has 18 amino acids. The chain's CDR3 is CAKPYQAGAYSGANVLTF. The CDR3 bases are TGTGCCAAACCTTACCAAGCAGGGGCGTACTCTGGGGCCAACGTCCTGACTTTC.

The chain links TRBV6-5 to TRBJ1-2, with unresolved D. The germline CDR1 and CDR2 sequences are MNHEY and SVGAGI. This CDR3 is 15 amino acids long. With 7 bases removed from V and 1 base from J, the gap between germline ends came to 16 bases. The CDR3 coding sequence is TGTGCCAGCAAAACGGCGGAGGGTAGTAACTATGGCTACACCTTC. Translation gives CASKTAEGSNYGYTF.

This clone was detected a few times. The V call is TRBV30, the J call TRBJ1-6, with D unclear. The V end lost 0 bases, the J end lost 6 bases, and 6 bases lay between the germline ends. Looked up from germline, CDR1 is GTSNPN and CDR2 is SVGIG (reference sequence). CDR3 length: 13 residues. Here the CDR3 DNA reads TGTGCCTGGAGTGTTGGTAGTAATTCACCCCTCCACTTT. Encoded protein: CAWSVGSNSPLHF.

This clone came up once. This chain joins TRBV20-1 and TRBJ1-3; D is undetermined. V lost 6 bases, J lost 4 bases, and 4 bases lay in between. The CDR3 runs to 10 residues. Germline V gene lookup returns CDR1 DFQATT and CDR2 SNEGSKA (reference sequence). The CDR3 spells CSAQGNTIYF. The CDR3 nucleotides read TGCAGTGCCCAAGGAAACACCATATATTTT.

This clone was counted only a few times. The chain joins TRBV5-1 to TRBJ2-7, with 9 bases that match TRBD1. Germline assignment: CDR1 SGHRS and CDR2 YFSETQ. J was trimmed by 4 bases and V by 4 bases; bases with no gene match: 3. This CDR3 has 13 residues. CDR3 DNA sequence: TGCGCCAGCAGCGGGACAGGGTTTTACGAGCAGTACTTC. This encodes CASSGTGFYEQYF.

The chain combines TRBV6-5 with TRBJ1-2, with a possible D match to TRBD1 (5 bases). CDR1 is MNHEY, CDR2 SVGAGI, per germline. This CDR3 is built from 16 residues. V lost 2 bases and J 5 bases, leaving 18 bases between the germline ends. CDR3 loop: CASSYLQGGERYGYTF. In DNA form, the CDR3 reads TGTGCCAGCAGTTACCTCCAAGGAGGGGAGCGTTATGGCTACACCTTC.

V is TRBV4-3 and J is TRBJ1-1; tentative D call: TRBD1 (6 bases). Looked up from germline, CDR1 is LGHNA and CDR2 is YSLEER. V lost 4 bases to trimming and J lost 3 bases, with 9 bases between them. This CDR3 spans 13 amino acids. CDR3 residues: CASSRSGDTEAFF. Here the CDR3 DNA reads TGCGCCAGCAGCCGATCAGGGGACACTGAAGCTTTCTTT.